The 9 T cell receptor beta chains given below trace back to one sample, sequenced in a study of Tregs in tolerant kidney transplant recipients. Their antigen targets remain unknown. Sequencing was performed with immunoSEQ multiplex PCR; in TCRdb, only in-frame clones are kept and a portion is missing. The data show about 11,000 clones, 91% seen once. Sequenced here: Tregs from blood cultured with allogeneic cells, sampled before the transplant. These receptors came from a human patient who received a combined kidney and bone marrow transplant.

The chain recombines TRBV5-5 with TRBJ2-7, with D perhaps TRBD1 or TRBD2 (5 bases each). CDR1 SGHKS and CDR2 YYEKEE come from the germline V gene (reference sequence). Trimming removed 2 bases at V and 3 bases at J, with 30 bases between. There are 20 residues in the CDR3. The CDR3 sequence: CASSFRDAGRTTTLLYEQYF. The CDR3 coding sequence is TGTGCCAGCAGCTTCCGGGACGCCGGCCGCACGACTACACTCCTCTACGAGCAGTACTTC.

The V call is TRBV7-2, the J call TRBJ1-5, with a possible D match to TRBD1 (5 bases). Between the trimmed V and J ends, which lost 2 bases and 0 bases, there was a span of 14 bases. The CDR3 spans 17 residues. CDR1 and CDR2 from the germline V gene are SGHTA and FQGNSA. The CDR3 loop is CASSLSPDINSNQPQHF. The CDR3 nucleotides read TGTGCCAGCAGCTTATCCCCGGACATTAATAGCAATCAGCCCCAGCATTTT.

V is TRBV5-1 and J is TRBJ2-3; a possible D gene is TRBD2 (5 bases). CDR1 and CDR2 (germline): SGHRS, YFSETQ. Trimming removed 3 bases at V and 2 bases at J, with 7 bases between. The CDR3 covers 13 residues. The CDR3: CASSSEVTDTQYF. The CDR3 bases are TGCGCCAGCAGCTCGGAGGTCACAGATACGCAGTATTTT.

This clone was seen a single time. CDR3 sequence: CASSVDPGQGPGNTIYF. The CDR3 DNA reads as TGTGCCAGCAGCGTAGACCCGGGACAGGGGCCTGGAAACACCATATATTTT. V gene TRBV9 combines with J gene TRBJ1-3, with 10 positions matching TRBD1. Trimming took 0 bases from V and 2 from J; bases not matched to a gene: 5. Germline V gene sequence: CDR1 SGDLS, CDR2 YYNGEE. CDR3 length: 17 residues.

This chain links TRBV27 with TRBJ2-4, with 9 bases fitting TRBD1. J was trimmed by 0 bases and V by 7 bases; bases with no gene match: 10. CDR1 and CDR2 from the germline V gene are MNHEY and SMNVEV (reference sequence). The CDR3 has 17 residues. The CDR3 region has the DNA TGTGCCAGCACCCCCCGGGACAGGGCGTTAGCCAAAAACATTCAGTACTTC. Translation gives CASTPRDRALAKNIQYF.

V usage is TRBV19 and J usage is TRBJ2-3, with 8 bases aligning to TRBD1. Germline V lookup: CDR1 LNHDA, CDR2 SQIVND (reference sequence). The CDR3 totals 15 residues. Losses at the gene ends were 5 bases for V and 5 bases for J; bases not matched to a gene: 9. DNA of the CDR3: TGTGCCAGTAGTTTCCGGACAGGGAATCTAGATACGCAGTATTTT. Residues: CASSFRTGNLDTQYF.

The chain is built from TRBV7-9 and TRBJ1-1; D is ambiguous. Germline V gives CDR1 SEHNR, CDR2 FQNEAQ (reference sequence). The CDR3 covers 13 residues. V lost 5 bases and J lost 0, with 7 bases in between. DNA of the CDR3: TGTGCCAGCAGCCGTCAGTTGAACACTGAAGCTTTCTTT. It specifies CASSRQLNTEAFF.

The V gene is TRBV15, the J gene TRBJ2-3; perhaps D is TRBD1 or TRBD2 (5 bases each). The ends were cut back, 1 base at V and 4 bases at J, with 15 bases in the middle. The CDR3 contains 16 residues. Germline loops: CDR1 LNHNV, CDR2 YYDKDF (reference sequence). The CDR3 region is CATSRGAGTLSDTQYF. CDR3 in DNA: TGTGCCACCAGCAGAGGAGCCGGGACCCTCTCAGATACGCAGTATTTT.

The rearrangement links TRBV9 to TRBJ2-5; D remains ambiguous. Trimming took off 0 bases at V and 2 bases at J, with 8 bases between the two ends. Germline V gives CDR1 SGDLS, CDR2 YYNGEE. The CDR3 runs 14 residues. The CDR3 DNA follows: TGTGCCAGCAGCGTAGGTAGTTGGCAAGAGACCCAGTACTTC. Translation gives CASSVGSWQETQYF. Drawing the rest from reference TRBV9 and TRBJ2-5, the complete variable domain is DSGVTQTPKHLITATGQRVTLRCSPRSGDLSVYWYQQSLDQGLQFLIQYYNGEERAKGNILERFSAQQFPDLHSELNLSSLELGDSALYFCASSVGSWQETQYFGPGTRLLVL.